The 32 T cell receptor beta chains in this list originate from one sample, sequenced in a study of cytomegalovirus exposure and HLA in healthy donors. The PCR contained 60 Vbeta and 13 Jbeta primers. This table comes from immunoSEQ multiplex PCR, and its TCRdb copy is limited to in-frame clones, with some not included. The sample includes roughly 72,000 clones, around 77% seen only once; the top ten take around 21%. Source material: PBMCs. The source is a middle-aged woman in good health and CMV-seropositive.

The count of this clone is one. The rearrangement joins TRBV19 to TRBJ2-7; D possibly corresponds to TRBD1 (6 bases). CDR3 size: 15 residues. Trimming pared 3 bases from V and 3 bases from J, leaving 15 bases between. Germline CDR1 LNHDA, CDR2 SQIVND (reference sequence). The CDR3 bases are TGTGCCAGTAGTATGGGCACAGGGACGAACTACGAGCAGTACTTC. Protein sequence: CASSMGTGTNYEQYF.

This clone was observed once. This chain joins TRBV30 and TRBJ2-1; 12 bases are a match to TRBD2. The CDR3 is 15 residues long. Germline V gene lookup returns CDR1 GTSNPN and CDR2 SVGIG (reference sequence). The J segment lost 9 bases and the V segment lost 2 bases, leaving 8 bases of the junction unmatched. CDR3 in amino acids: CAWSNLAGGYGEQFF. The CDR3 DNA reads as TGTGCCTGGAGTAACCTAGCGGGGGGGTATGGTGAGCAGTTCTTC.

This clone was picked up a small number of times. CDR3 in amino acids: CATSGGRSEKLFF. CDR3 nucleotides: TGTGCCACCTCAGGAGGGCGGAGTGAAAAACTGTTTTTT. The rearrangement joins TRBV2 to TRBJ1-4, with D unclear. CDR1 is SNHLY, CDR2 FYNNEI, per germline. V was shortened by 10 bases and J by 7 bases, with 16 bases between the two germline ends. This CDR3 region has 13 residues.

The V call is TRBV19, the J call TRBJ1-5; tentative D call: TRBD1 (6 bases). The CDR3 is made up of 13 amino acids. V was shortened by 3 bases and J by 8 bases, with 11 bases between the two germline ends. From germline, CDR1 is LNHDA and CDR2 SQIVND (reference sequence). CDR3 sequence (DNA): TGTGCCAGTAGTATCGACAGGTTGAAGCCCCAGCATTTT. As protein: CASSIDRLKPQHF.

This chain uses TRBV6-1 with TRBJ2-1, with D perhaps matching TRBD2 (6 bases). Germline loops: CDR1 MNHNS, CDR2 SASEGT. This CDR3 comprises 14 residues. V shed 1 base and J shed 10 bases, with 14 bases lying between them. This CDR3 reads CASSEVPRDGEQFF. In DNA form, the CDR3 reads TGTGCCAGCAGTGAAGTTCCGCGGGACGGGGAGCAGTTCTTC.

This chain links TRBV5-8 with TRBJ2-3; 9 bases map to TRBD1. The V gene's germline CDR1 is SGHTS and CDR2 YDEGEE. The CDR3 runs 16 residues. V dropped 4 bases and J dropped 4; count of bases not matched to a gene: 10. Here the CDR3 reads CASSLLGQGIADTQYF. The CDR3, as DNA: TGTGCCAGCAGCCTCCTTGGACAGGGGATCGCAGATACGCAGTATTTT.

This chain connects TRBV7-3 to TRBJ2-1; TRBD2 matches at 9 bases. Germline V CDR1 and CDR2: SGHTA, FQGTGA. After removal of 5 bases from V and 6 bases from J, the junction contained 5 bases not matched to a gene. This CDR3 region has 14 residues. Here the CDR3 reads CASSLRGGPNEQFF. Here the CDR3 DNA reads TGTGCCAGCAGCCTGCGGGGGGGTCCCAATGAGCAGTTCTTC.

The V and J genes are TRBV29-1 and TRBJ2-1; no clear D gene. With 6 bases removed from V and 7 bases from J, the gap between germline ends came to 16 bases. CDR1 SQVTM and CDR2 ANQGSEA come from the germline V gene. CDR3 length: 13 residues. CDR3 region: CSVVKPLNNEQFF. CDR3 DNA: TGCAGCGTCGTAAAGCCCTTGAATAATGAGCAGTTCTTC.

The rearrangement joins TRBV30 to TRBJ1-2, with a tentative D call TRBD1 (5 bases). CDR3 length: 12 residues. CDR1 is GTSNPN, CDR2 SVGIG, per germline (reference sequence). V lost 2 bases, J lost 2 bases, and 6 bases lay in between. The CDR3: CAWSRTNYGYTF. The CDR3 bases are TGTGCCTGGAGTCGGACAAACTATGGCTACACCTTC.

The chain is built from TRBV7-3 and TRBJ2-2, with TRBD2 as a possible D gene (6 bases). V was clipped by 5 bases and J by 5 bases, with 9 bases between them. Germline V gives CDR1 SGHTA, CDR2 FQGTGA. The CDR3 extends over 13 amino acids. Written as DNA, the CDR3 is TGTGCCAGCAGCCCAGGACTAACCGGGGAGCTGTTTTTT. This sequence encodes CASSPGLTGELFF.

The V call is TRBV29-1, the J call TRBJ2-7, with D possibly matching TRBD2 (5 bases). Germline V CDR1 and CDR2: SQVTM, ANQGSEA. This CDR3 spans 13 amino acids. V gave up 6 bases and J gave up 3 bases, with 15 bases separating them. This CDR3 reads CSVGPGMYYEQYF. In DNA, the CDR3 is TGCAGCGTCGGGCCCGGGATGTACTACGAGCAGTACTTC.

To note about this clone: The sample has other DNA sequences that encode this CDR3 too. The chain uses TRBV5-6 and TRBJ1-6; D is ambiguous. The CDR3 has 15 amino acids. CDR1 is SGHDT and CDR2 is YYEEEE in the germline V gene. Trimming shortened V by 0 bases and J by 4 bases, and 8 bases separated the two germline ends. CDR3 region: CASSLVRGYNSPLHF. CDR3 nucleotides: TGTGCCAGCAGCTTGGTTCGGGGATATAATTCACCCCTCCACTTT.

The gene calls are TRBV5-4 and TRBJ2-4, with TRBD2 as a possible D gene (6 bases). Trimming took off 2 bases at V and 6 bases at J, with 18 bases between the two ends. From germline, CDR1 is SGHNT and CDR2 YYREEE (reference sequence). The CDR3 extends over 16 amino acids. The CDR3 DNA reads TGTGCCAGCAGCTTTCCGGACGGGGCGCGGGGAAACATTCAGTACTTC. It encodes CASSFPDGARGNIQYF.

The V gene is TRBV13, the J gene TRBJ2-5, with 12 bases fitting TRBD2. V was clipped by 5 bases and J by 1 base; unmatched bases: 8. The CDR3 has 17 residues. Germline CDR1 is PRHDT and CDR2 is FYEKMQ (reference sequence). The CDR3 nucleotides read TGTGCCAGCAGCACTAGACTAGCGGGAGTGGGCCAAGAGACCCAGTACTTC. This encodes CASSTRLAGVGQETQYF.

CDR3 region: CASKRASINEQFF. CDR3 DNA: TGTGCCAGCAAGAGGGCTAGCATAAATGAGCAGTTCTTC. The chain carries TRBV6-1 and TRBJ2-1; a possible D gene is TRBD2 (5 bases). Germline V gene data show CDR1 as MNHNS and CDR2 as SASEGT. Trimming left V 7 bases short and J 7 bases short, with 14 bases between. This CDR3 region has 13 residues.

This chain joins TRBV7-7 and TRBJ2-3, with D possibly matching TRBD2 (6 bases). CDR1 is SSHAT and CDR2 is FNYEAQ in the germline V gene (reference sequence). The CDR3 covers 15 residues. V lost 1 base to trimming and J lost 6 bases, with 14 bases between them. DNA for the CDR3: TGTGCCAGCAGCTTAGTCGGGAGACTAGGGGATACGCAGTATTTT. Translated: CASSLVGRLGDTQYF.

In this sample, this clone turned up a few times. The chain recombines TRBV6-5 with TRBJ1-3, with D maybe TRBD1 (5 bases). The CDR3 consists of 16 residues. Trimming left V 0 bases short and J 0 bases short, with 9 bases between. In germline, CDR1 is MNHEY, CDR2 SVGAGI. CDR3 coding DNA: TGTGCCAGCAGTTACTCAGACAGACTCTCTGGAAACACCATATATTTT. This sequence encodes CASSYSDRLSGNTIYF.

The J gene is TRBJ2-7, the V gene TRBV28; no clear D. Germline loops: CDR1 MDHEN, CDR2 SYDVKM. The CDR3 is made up of 15 amino acids. V lost 3 bases, J lost 1 base, and 13 bases lay in between. In DNA form, the CDR3 reads TGTGCCAGCAGTTTGGGTTTCTCGGAGTCCTACGAGCAGTACTTC. Amino acid sequence: CASSLGFSESYEQYF. Full variable domain (rest looked up from reference TRBV28 and TRBJ2-7): DVKVTQSSRYLVKRTGEKVFLECVQDMDHENMFWYRQDPGLGLRLIYFSYDVKMKEKGDIPEGYSVSREKKERFSLILESASTNQTSMYLCASSLGFSESYEQYFGPGTRLTVT.

This clone is a singleton in its sample. The chain combines TRBV7-9 with TRBJ2-3; D gene unclear. This CDR3 has 15 amino acids. Germline V CDR1 and CDR2: SEHNR, FQNEAQ (reference sequence). V dropped 3 bases and J dropped 1 base, with 11 bases sitting between them. The CDR3 sequence: CASSFDSGGTDTQYF. The CDR3 nucleotides are TGTGCCAGCAGCTTCGACTCCGGCGGCACAGATACGCAGTATTTT.

The chain carries TRBV6-1 and TRBJ2-1; D remains unclear. The V gene's germline CDR1 is MNHNS and CDR2 SASEGT. CDR3 length equals 14 residues. The germline V and J ends were trimmed by 3 bases and 1 base, with 7 bases remaining between them. Here the CDR3 DNA reads TGTGCCAGCAGTGAGTGGAGTTCCTACAATGAGCAGTTCTTC. It yields the protein CASSEWSSYNEQFF.

The chain has TRBV6-1 and TRBJ1-1, with TRBD1 as a possible D gene (5 bases). The CDR3 is 14 amino acids. The germline V and J ends were trimmed by 1 base and 12 bases, with 18 bases remaining between them. CDR1 MNHNS and CDR2 SASEGT come from the germline V gene. In DNA form, the CDR3 reads TGTGCCAGCAGTGAAGTTGGGGGGGGAAGACTGACTTTCTTT. This translates into CASSEVGGGRLTFF.

The genes are TRBV2 and TRBJ2-3; maybe TRBD1 (6 bases). This CDR3 has 16 amino acids. Germline V gives CDR1 SNHLY, CDR2 FYNNEI. The ends were cut back, 5 bases at V and 0 bases at J, with 15 bases in the middle. Written as DNA, the CDR3 is TGTGCCAGCAGTTTCCGGACAGCAACTAGCACAGATACGCAGTATTTT. It is translated as CASSFRTATSTDTQYF.

This sequence joins TRBV5-1 and TRBJ1-1; D might be TRBD1 (6 bases). CDR1 is SGHRS, CDR2 YFSETQ, per germline. This CDR3 is 14 amino acids long. V lost 4 bases to trimming and J lost 0 bases, with 10 bases between them. CDR3 sequence reads: CASSPWTVNTEAFF. CDR3 DNA: TGCGCCAGCAGCCCATGGACAGTGAACACTGAAGCTTTCTTT.

In this sample, this clone turned up once. The rearrangement joins TRBV15 to TRBJ2-3; D remains unclear. Trimming cost V 1 base and J 4 bases, with 6 bases left between them. The length of the CDR3 is 13 residues. The germline V gene has CDR1 LNHNV and CDR2 YYDKDF (reference sequence). The CDR3 sequence is CATSRGPADTQYF. DNA of the CDR3: TGTGCCACCAGCAGAGGGCCTGCAGATACGCAGTATTTT.

The chain employs TRBV30 and TRBJ1-1; a weak D match, TRBD1 (6 bases). CDR3 length: 13 residues. V lost 2 bases and J 5 bases, leaving 12 bases between the germline ends. Germline CDR1 reads GTSNPN; CDR2 reads SVGIG (reference sequence). The CDR3 loop reads CAWSRTEGTEAFF. In nucleotides, the CDR3 is TGTGCCTGGAGTAGGACAGAGGGGACTGAAGCTTTCTTT.

The rearrangement uses TRBV7-3 and TRBJ1-6, with D tentatively TRBD1 (5 bases). The germline V and J ends were trimmed by 2 bases and 6 bases, with 8 bases remaining between them. Germline-derived CDR1 and CDR2 are SGHTA and FQGTGA. This CDR3 spans 14 amino acids. CDR3 in DNA: TGTGCCAGCAGCTTAGACAGTGCTAATTCACCCCTCCACTTT. Protein product: CASSLDSANSPLHF.

The chain employs TRBV4-1 and TRBJ2-7; the match to TRBD1 covers 9 bases. The junction had 8 bases not matched to a gene; V was cut back by 4 bases and J by 4 bases. The CDR3 spans 15 residues. Germline V lookup: CDR1 MGHRA, CDR2 YSYEKL. CDR3 region: CASSRAGQGSYEQYF. In DNA, the CDR3 is TGCGCCAGCAGCCGTGCAGGACAGGGGTCTTACGAGCAGTACTTC.

This clone has just one count. This chain uses TRBV25-1 with TRBJ2-1, with 14 bases aligning to TRBD2. Germline loops: CDR1 MGHDK, CDR2 SYGVNS. Unmatched junction bases numbered 4, after V lost 7 bases and J lost 8 bases. The CDR3 length is 14 residues. For the CDR3, the DNA is TGTGCCAGCAATCCGGGACTAGCGGGGGATGAGCAGTTCTTC. Its protein is CASNPGLAGDEQFF.

The genes are TRBV6-1 and TRBJ1-3; D perhaps matches TRBD1 (6 bases). V gave up 8 bases and J gave up 4 bases, with 15 bases separating them. Germline V lookup: CDR1 MNHNS, CDR2 SASEGT. The CDR3 runs 14 residues. The CDR3 spells CASGVGGRGNTIYF. The CDR3 region has the DNA TGTGCCAGCGGGGTCGGGGGGCGAGGAAACACCATATATTTT.

The V gene is TRBV4-1, the J gene TRBJ2-3; 8 positions match TRBD2. V was pared by 4 bases and J by 3 bases, with 6 bases of the junction left unmatched. The CDR3 is 15 amino acids. Germline V gives CDR1 MGHRA, CDR2 YSYEKL. CDR3 coding DNA: TGCGCCAGCAGCCCCGGGGGGGGTAGGACAGATACGCAGTATTTT. Protein: CASSPGGGRTDTQYF.

CDR3 loop: CASSVGPSDTQYF. CDR3 in DNA: TGTGCCAGCAGCGTTGGCCCCTCGGATACGCAGTATTTT. The gene calls are TRBV9 and TRBJ2-3, with D unclear. In germline, CDR1 is SGDLS, CDR2 YYNGEE. V was trimmed by 2 bases and J by 6 bases, leaving 10 bases between them. This CDR3 has 13 amino acids.

J is TRBJ2-7 and V is TRBV7-9, with TRBD2 identical over 7 bases. This CDR3 is 16 amino acids long. CDR1 is SEHNR and CDR2 is FQNEAQ in the germline V gene (reference sequence). With V trimmed by 1 base and J by 1 base, 7 bases remained unmatched. CDR3: CASSLGGGGPSYEQYF. The CDR3 region has the DNA TGTGCCAGCAGCTTAGGCGGCGGGGGTCCTTCCTACGAGCAGTACTTC. Drawing the rest from reference TRBV7-9 and TRBJ2-7, the complete variable domain is DTGVSQNPRHKITKRGQNVTFRCDPISEHNRLYWYRQTLGQGPEFLTYFQNEAQLEKSRLLSDRFSAERPKGSFSTLEIQRTEQGDSAMYLCASSLGGGGPSYEQYFGPGTRLTVT.